Presented here are 31 T cell receptor beta chains from one specimen sequenced in a study of early stage breast cancer tumors. Here immunoSEQ multiplex PCR was the method, and the copy in TCRdb shows in-frame clones only, minus some. The sample shows around 48,000 clones, about 89% of them seen only once. Sequencing was done on a sample of blood. The receptor set was obtained from a person between 65 and 79 years old with breast cancer.

This chain connects TRBV5-4 to TRBJ1-6, with D possibly TRBD1 on 5 matching bases. Looked up from germline, CDR1 is SGHNT and CDR2 is YYREEE (reference sequence). This CDR3 contains 15 residues. V was clipped by 4 bases and J by 7 bases, with 15 bases between them. CDR3 sequence: CASSPVSAGNSPLHF. Written as DNA, the CDR3 is TGTGCCAGCAGCCCGGTGTCGGCAGGGAATTCACCCCTCCACTTT.

The chain has TRBV4-2 and TRBJ2-7; 8 bases map to TRBD2. CDR1 LGHNA and CDR2 YNFKEQ come from the germline V gene. The CDR3 consists of 16 residues. The J segment lost 0 bases and the V segment lost 0 bases, leaving 4 bases of the junction unmatched. The CDR3 loop reads CASSQEPGRASYEQYF. The CDR3 region has the DNA TGTGCCAGCAGCCAAGAACCCGGGAGGGCCTCCTACGAGCAGTACTTC.

The rearrangement links TRBV10-2 to TRBJ2-1, with 10 bases fitting TRBD2. Per germline, CDR1 WSHSY and CDR2 SAAADI. Germline trimming cut 2 bases from V and 3 bases from J; bases unmatched to any gene: 1. This CDR3 has 15 residues. CDR3 sequence reads: CASSEQRGGYNEQFF. DNA of the CDR3: TGCGCCAGCAGTGAGCAGCGGGGGGGCTACAATGAGCAGTTCTTC.

The chain links TRBV30 to TRBJ2-3; D is perhaps TRBD1 (6 bases). Germline-derived CDR1 and CDR2 are GTSNPN and SVGIG (reference sequence). Trimming took 2 bases from V and 0 from J, leaving 12 bases between them. CDR3 size: 15 residues. For the CDR3, the DNA is TGTGCCTGGAGTACCGGACAGTCTAGCACAGATACGCAGTATTTT. As protein: CAWSTGQSSTDTQYF.

The V call is TRBV10-2, the J call TRBJ1-2, with 9 bases lining up with TRBD1. Losses at the gene ends were 11 bases for V and 7 bases for J; bases not matched to a gene: 8. Germline-derived CDR1 and CDR2 are WSHSY and SAAADI. This CDR3 spans 12 amino acids. CDR3 amino acids: CAGLRDRVGYTF. Written as DNA, the CDR3 is TGCGCCGGACTCCGGGACAGGGTTGGCTACACCTTC.

This chain connects TRBV19 to TRBJ1-6; TRBD1 aligns across 10 bases. The junction had 4 bases not matched to a gene; V was cut back by 9 bases and J by 8 bases. Germline CDR1 and CDR2: LNHDA and SQIVND (reference sequence). The CDR3 totals 13 residues. The CDR3 region is CASSGTGDSPLHF. The CDR3 region has the DNA TGTGCCAGCTCCGGGACAGGGGATTCACCCCTCCACTTT.

The CDR3 sequence is CSVADVRRNEQFF. In nucleotides, the CDR3 is TGCAGCGTCGCCGATGTTCGGAGAAATGAGCAGTTCTTC. V and J are TRBV29-1 and TRBJ2-1; D gene ambiguous. Between the trimmed V and J ends, which lost 6 bases and 7 bases, there was a span of 16 bases. The CDR3 runs 13 residues. CDR1 is SQVTM and CDR2 is ANQGSEA in the germline V gene.

The CDR3 nucleotides read TGTGCCAGCAGTCCACAGGTTTACGAGACCCAGTACTTC. It codes for CASSPQVYETQYF. The V and J genes are TRBV6-6 and TRBJ2-5; maybe TRBD1 (5 bases). The germline V gene has CDR1 MNHNY and CDR2 SVGAGI (reference sequence). The V and J ends lost 5 bases and 5 bases respectively, with 12 bases between them. This CDR3 contains 13 residues.

This sequence joins TRBV6-5 and TRBJ2-5; 8 nucleotides match TRBD1. Germline assignment: CDR1 MNHEY and CDR2 SVGAGI. V was clipped by 6 bases and J by 7 bases; unmatched bases: 10. The CDR3 totals 14 residues. The CDR3 here is CASSLTGVSGTQYF. CDR3 nucleotide sequence: TGTGCCAGCAGCTTGACAGGGGTATCAGGGACCCAGTACTTC.

The chain is built from TRBV5-1 and TRBJ1-2, with D uncertain. With 0 bases removed from V and 10 bases from J, the gap between germline ends came to 16 bases. CDR1 SGHRS and CDR2 YFSETQ come from the germline V gene. This CDR3 has 14 residues. CDR3 loop: CASSLALGVSFYTF. The CDR3 DNA follows: TGCGCCAGCAGCTTGGCCCTCGGAGTCTCTTTCTACACCTTC.

The CDR3 DNA sequence: TGTGCCAGTAGTATATCCGGGACAGGGGATTATAATTCACCCCTCCACTTT. It codes for CASSISGTGDYNSPLHF. The chain has TRBV19 and TRBJ1-6; 10 bases map to TRBD1. Germline values: CDR1 LNHDA, CDR2 SQIVND (reference sequence). The CDR3 sequence is 17 residues long. The V segment lost 2 bases and the J segment 4 bases; nucleotides outside the gene matches: 5.

The chain is built from TRBV11-2 and TRBJ1-2; TRBD1 aligns across 7 bases. V gave up 2 bases and J gave up 4 bases; unmatched junction bases: 19. Germline loops: CDR1 SGHAT, CDR2 FQNNGV. The CDR3 is 19 residues long. Written as DNA, the CDR3 is TGTGCCAGCAGCTTACCCGCATCCGGGACAGACCAAAACCGCTATGGCTACACCTTC. As protein: CASSLPASGTDQNRYGYTF.

This chain connects TRBV9 to TRBJ2-3; TRBD1 matches at 10 bases. This CDR3 is 16 amino acids long. Germline CDR1 SGDLS, CDR2 YYNGEE. V trimming: 4 bases; J trimming: 1 base; junction bases outside the gene matches: 6. CDR3 bases: TGTGCCAGCAGCTTCAGTGGACAGGGGGGCACAGATACGCAGTATTTT. Its protein is CASSFSGQGGTDTQYF. Looking up the rest from reference TRBV9 and TRBJ2-3 gives the full variable domain: DSGVTQTPKHLITATGQRVTLRCSPRSGDLSVYWYQQSLDQGLQFLIQYYNGEERAKGNILERFSAQQFPDLHSELNLSSLELGDSALYFCASSFSGQGGTDTQYFGPGTRLTVL.

The chain couples TRBV7-9 to TRBJ2-1; TRBD1 agrees at 8 bases. This CDR3 has 15 residues. V lost 5 bases, J lost 7 bases, and 10 bases stayed unmatched. Germline CDR1 reads SEHNR; CDR2 reads FQNEAQ (reference sequence). The CDR3: CASSLQGAPGNEQFF. CDR3 in DNA: TGTGCCAGCAGCCTGCAGGGGGCGCCGGGGAATGAGCAGTTCTTC.

In this sample, this clone turned up once. V is TRBV19 and J is TRBJ2-7, with 9 bases fitting TRBD1. Germline loops: CDR1 LNHDA, CDR2 SQIVND (reference sequence). V lost 4 bases, J lost 0 bases, and 4 bases stayed unmatched. This CDR3 is built from 15 residues. CDR3 amino acids: CASSTGQGSSYEQYF. The CDR3 region has the DNA TGTGCCAGTAGTACCGGACAGGGGAGCTCCTACGAGCAGTACTTC.

This chain links TRBV7-8 with TRBJ2-5; no definite D call. Per germline, CDR1 SGHVS and CDR2 FQNEAQ. V was clipped by 0 bases and J by 2 bases, with 7 bases between them. The CDR3 has 14 amino acids. The CDR3 loop is CASSLALQQETQYF. CDR3 bases: TGTGCCAGCAGCTTAGCCCTACAGCAAGAGACCCAGTACTTC.

As regards this clone: The junction does not match germline at one end; this may be a read error. V usage is TRBV7-7 and J usage is TRBJ2-5; D uncertain. The CDR3 consists of 13 residues. Germline V lookup: CDR1 SSHAT, CDR2 FNYEAQ (reference sequence). CDR3 sequence reads: CASSPTAGETQYF. CDR3 coding DNA: TGTGCTAGCAGCCCGACGGCCGGGGAGACCCAGTACTTC.

The V gene is TRBV12-5, the J gene TRBJ2-1, with D maybe TRBD2 (6 bases). This CDR3 comprises 14 residues. V lost 5 bases, J lost 4 bases, and 12 bases lay in between. Germline assignment: CDR1 LGHNT and CDR2 FRNRAP. This chain's CDR3 is CASGVPGLYNEQFF. DNA of the CDR3: TGTGCTAGTGGTGTACCGGGACTTTACAATGAGCAGTTCTTC. The full variable domain, its missing parts supplied by reference TRBV12-5 and TRBJ2-1, is DARVTQTPRHKVTEMGQEVTMRCQPILGHNTVFWYRQTMMQGLELLAYFRNRAPLDDSGMPKDRFSAEMPDATLATLKIQPSEPRDSAVYFCASGVPGLYNEQFFGPGTRLTVL.

This chain uses TRBV6-1 with TRBJ2-7; 9 bases are a match to TRBD2. This CDR3 has 15 residues. Trimming at V came to 6 bases and at J to 3 bases, leaving 9 bases not matched to a gene. Germline-derived CDR1 and CDR2 are MNHNS and SASEGT. CDR3 bases: TGTGCCAGCAGCGCTGGACTAGCGTCCCTCTACGAGCAGTACTTC. Its translation: CASSAGLASLYEQYF.

This chain uses TRBV5-1 with TRBJ1-1; 9 bases fit TRBD1. V shed 3 bases, J shed 2 bases, and the junction held 5 bases outside the gene matches. The CDR3 consists of 15 residues. Germline assignment: CDR1 SGHRS and CDR2 YFSETQ. CDR3 loop: CASSSMGQGNTEAFF. CDR3 DNA sequence: TGCGCCAGCAGCTCCATGGGACAGGGAAACACTGAAGCTTTCTTT.

The chain recombines TRBV25-1 with TRBJ1-2, with a possible D match to TRBD1 (5 bases). CDR3 length: 14 residues. The germline gives CDR1 MGHDK, CDR2 SYGVNS. V lost 2 bases to trimming and J lost 4 bases, with 11 bases between them. CDR3: CASSEAGKIYGYTF. In DNA form, the CDR3 reads TGTGCCAGCAGTGAAGCAGGGAAGATCTATGGCTACACCTTC.

This clone was seen just once. The chain uses TRBV5-1 and TRBJ1-2; D is perhaps TRBD1 (5 bases). The CDR3 is 15 amino acids. Trimming took 1 base from V and 5 from J, leaving 15 bases between them. Germline values: CDR1 SGHRS, CDR2 YFSETQ. The CDR3 reads CASSLNQGIGYGYTF. For the CDR3, the DNA is TGCGCCAGCAGCTTGAACCAGGGTATAGGGTATGGCTACACCTTC.

The chain links TRBV13 to TRBJ2-5, with 8 bases identical to TRBD2. The V segment lost 4 bases and the J segment 4 bases; nucleotides outside the gene matches: 2. This CDR3 is 13 amino acids long. Germline CDR1 is PRHDT and CDR2 is FYEKMQ (reference sequence). DNA for the CDR3: TGTGCCAGCAGCTCGGGGGGGTCAGAGACCCAGTACTTC. This encodes CASSSGGSETQYF.

The chain links TRBV19 to TRBJ2-5, with 10 bases identical to TRBD2. Unmatched junction bases numbered 8, after V lost 7 bases and J lost 3 bases. CDR3 length equals 15 residues. Germline V gene sequence: CDR1 LNHDA, CDR2 SQIVND (reference sequence). The CDR3 bases are TGTGCCAGTAAGGGAAGCGGGAGGGCCGAAGAGACCCAGTACTTC. Protein: CASKGSGRAEETQYF.

The CDR3 sequence is CASSWDRGRPGGYTF. The CDR3 nucleotides are TGTGCCAGCAGCTGGGATAGGGGGCGCCCGGGTGGCTACACCTTC. The chain links TRBV7-2 to TRBJ1-2; 7 nucleotides agree with TRBD1. The CDR3 totals 15 residues. Unmatched junction bases numbered 12, after V lost 4 bases and J lost 7 bases. Germline CDR1 SGHTA, CDR2 FQGNSA. Filled out from reference TRBV7-2 and TRBJ1-2, the complete variable domain reads GAGVSQSPSNKVTEKGKDVELRCDPISGHTALYWYRQSLGQGLEFLIYFQGNSAPDKSGLPSDRFSAERTGGSVSTLTIQRTQQEDSAVYLCASSWDRGRPGGYTFGSGTRLTVV.

The V and J genes are TRBV6-1 and TRBJ2-5; 9 nucleotides match TRBD1. The V gene's germline CDR1 is MNHNS and CDR2 SASEGT. V lost 4 bases and J lost 5; bases outside the gene matches: 5. The CDR3 runs to 14 residues. In DNA form, the CDR3 reads TGTGCCAGCAGTGGGAACAGGGGGCAGGAGACCCAGTACTTC. Amino acid sequence: CASSGNRGQETQYF.

This clone was picked up one time. The chain links TRBV5-1 to TRBJ2-1, with D uncertain. Trimming cost V 1 base and J 7 bases, with 3 bases left between them. Germline lookup yields CDR1 SGHRS and CDR2 YFSETQ. CDR3 length: 11 amino acids. CDR3: CASSLSNEQFF. CDR3 nucleotides: TGCGCCAGCAGCTTGTCAAATGAGCAGTTCTTC.

The sample holds a few counts of this clone. The chain employs TRBV6-1 and TRBJ2-3; D remains unclear. Germline-derived CDR1 and CDR2 are MNHNS and SASEGT. V was clipped by 4 bases and J by 0 bases, with 11 bases between them. This CDR3 is 15 amino acids long. For the CDR3, the DNA is TGTGCCAGCAGTGCCGTCGGAGCTAGCACAGATACGCAGTATTTT. Translating it yields CASSAVGASTDTQYF.

The chain carries TRBV29-1 and TRBJ2-6, with 9 bases matching TRBD1. The V segment lost 7 bases and the J segment 1 base; nucleotides outside the gene matches: 5. The CDR3 is 15 residues long. CDR1 and CDR2 (germline): SQVTM, ANQGSEA. In nucleotides, the CDR3 is TGCAGCGCTAGGGACAGGGAGTCTGGGGCCAACGTCCTGACTTTC. Its translation: CSARDRESGANVLTF.

The V call is TRBV7-9, the J call TRBJ2-7; 13 bases are a match to TRBD2. CDR1 and CDR2 (germline): SEHNR, FQNEAQ (reference sequence). V lost 2 bases to trimming and J lost 1 base; unmatched junction nucleotides: 5. CDR3 length equals 17 residues. The CDR3 DNA follows: TGTGCCAGCAGCTTAATAGGGACTAGCGGGGATTCCTACGAGCAGTACTTC. It codes for CASSLIGTSGDSYEQYF. Variable domain in full (rest from reference TRBV7-9 and TRBJ2-7): DTGVSQNPRHKITKRGQNVTFRCDPISEHNRLYWYRQTLGQGPEFLTYFQNEAQLEKSRLLSDRFSAERPKGSFSTLEIQRTEQGDSAMYLCASSLIGTSGDSYEQYFGPGTRLTVT.

J is TRBJ2-5 and V is TRBV7-2; 8 nucleotides line up with TRBD1. The germline CDR1 and CDR2 sequences are SGHTA and FQGNSA. The V gene end was trimmed by 2 bases and the J gene end by 4 bases; junction bases not matched to a gene: 12. There are 17 residues in the CDR3. The CDR3 loop reads CASSLFPRGPSGETQYF. The CDR3 region has the DNA TGTGCCAGCAGCTTATTTCCCAGGGGGCCATCGGGAGAGACCCAGTACTTC.